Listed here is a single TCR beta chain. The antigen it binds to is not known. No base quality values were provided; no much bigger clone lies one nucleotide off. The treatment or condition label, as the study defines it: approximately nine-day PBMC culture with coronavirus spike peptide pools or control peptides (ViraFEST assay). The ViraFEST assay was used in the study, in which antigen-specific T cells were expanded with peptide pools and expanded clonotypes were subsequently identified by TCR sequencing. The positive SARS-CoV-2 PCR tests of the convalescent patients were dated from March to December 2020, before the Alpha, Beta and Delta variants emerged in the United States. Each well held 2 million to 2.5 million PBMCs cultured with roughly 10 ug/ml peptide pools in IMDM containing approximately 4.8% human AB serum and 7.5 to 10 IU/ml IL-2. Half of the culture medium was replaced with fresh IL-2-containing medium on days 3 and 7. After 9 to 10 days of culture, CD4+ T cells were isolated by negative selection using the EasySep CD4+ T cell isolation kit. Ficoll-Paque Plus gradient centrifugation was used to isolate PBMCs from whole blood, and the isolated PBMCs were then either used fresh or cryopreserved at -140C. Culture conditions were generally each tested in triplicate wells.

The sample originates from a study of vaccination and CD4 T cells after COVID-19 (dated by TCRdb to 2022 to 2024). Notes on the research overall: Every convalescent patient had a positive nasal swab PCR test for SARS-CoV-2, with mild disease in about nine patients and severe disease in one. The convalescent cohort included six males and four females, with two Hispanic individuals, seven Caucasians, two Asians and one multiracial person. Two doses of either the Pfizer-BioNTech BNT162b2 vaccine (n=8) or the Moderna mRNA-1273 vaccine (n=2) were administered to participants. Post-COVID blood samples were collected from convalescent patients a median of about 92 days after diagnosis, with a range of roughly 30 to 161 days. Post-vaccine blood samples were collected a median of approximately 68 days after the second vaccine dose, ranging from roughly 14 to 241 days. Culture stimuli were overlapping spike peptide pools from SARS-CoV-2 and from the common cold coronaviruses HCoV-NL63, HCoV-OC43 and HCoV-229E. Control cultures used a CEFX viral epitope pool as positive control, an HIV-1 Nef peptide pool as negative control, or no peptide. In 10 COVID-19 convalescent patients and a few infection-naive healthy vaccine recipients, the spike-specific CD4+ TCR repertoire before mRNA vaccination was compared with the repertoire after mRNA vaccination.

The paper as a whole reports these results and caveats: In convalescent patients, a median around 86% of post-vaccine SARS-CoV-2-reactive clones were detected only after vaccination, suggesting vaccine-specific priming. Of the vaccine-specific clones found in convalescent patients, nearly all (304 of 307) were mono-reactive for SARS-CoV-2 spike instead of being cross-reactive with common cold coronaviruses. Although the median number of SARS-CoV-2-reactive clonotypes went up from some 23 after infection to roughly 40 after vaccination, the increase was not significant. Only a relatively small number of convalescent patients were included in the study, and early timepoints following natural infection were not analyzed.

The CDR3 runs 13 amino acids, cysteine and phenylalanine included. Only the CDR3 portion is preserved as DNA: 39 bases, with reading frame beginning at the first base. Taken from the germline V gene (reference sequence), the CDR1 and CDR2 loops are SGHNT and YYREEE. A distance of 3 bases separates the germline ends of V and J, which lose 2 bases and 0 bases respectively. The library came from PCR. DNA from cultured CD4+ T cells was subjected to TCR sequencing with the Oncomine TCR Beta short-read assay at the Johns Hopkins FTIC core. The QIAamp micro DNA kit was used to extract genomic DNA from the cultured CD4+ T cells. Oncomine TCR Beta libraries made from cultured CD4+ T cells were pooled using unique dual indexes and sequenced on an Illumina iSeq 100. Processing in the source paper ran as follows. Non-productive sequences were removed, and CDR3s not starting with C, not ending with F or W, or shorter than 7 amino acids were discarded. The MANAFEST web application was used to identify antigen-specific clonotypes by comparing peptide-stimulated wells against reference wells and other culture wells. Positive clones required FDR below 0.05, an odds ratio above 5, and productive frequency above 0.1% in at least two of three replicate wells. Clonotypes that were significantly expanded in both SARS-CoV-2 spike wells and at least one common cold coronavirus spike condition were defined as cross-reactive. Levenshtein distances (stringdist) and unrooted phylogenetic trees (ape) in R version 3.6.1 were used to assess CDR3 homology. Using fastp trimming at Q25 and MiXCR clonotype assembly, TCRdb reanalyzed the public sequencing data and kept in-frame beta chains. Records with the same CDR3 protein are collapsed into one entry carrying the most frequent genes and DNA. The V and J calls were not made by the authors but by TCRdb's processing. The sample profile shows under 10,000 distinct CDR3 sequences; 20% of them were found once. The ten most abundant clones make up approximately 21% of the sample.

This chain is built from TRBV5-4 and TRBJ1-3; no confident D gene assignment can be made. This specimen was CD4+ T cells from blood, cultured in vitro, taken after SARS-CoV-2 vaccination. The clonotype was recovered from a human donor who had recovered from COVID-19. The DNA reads TGTGCCAGCAGCTTACCCTCTGGAAACACCATATATTTT. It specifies CASSLPSGNTIYF.